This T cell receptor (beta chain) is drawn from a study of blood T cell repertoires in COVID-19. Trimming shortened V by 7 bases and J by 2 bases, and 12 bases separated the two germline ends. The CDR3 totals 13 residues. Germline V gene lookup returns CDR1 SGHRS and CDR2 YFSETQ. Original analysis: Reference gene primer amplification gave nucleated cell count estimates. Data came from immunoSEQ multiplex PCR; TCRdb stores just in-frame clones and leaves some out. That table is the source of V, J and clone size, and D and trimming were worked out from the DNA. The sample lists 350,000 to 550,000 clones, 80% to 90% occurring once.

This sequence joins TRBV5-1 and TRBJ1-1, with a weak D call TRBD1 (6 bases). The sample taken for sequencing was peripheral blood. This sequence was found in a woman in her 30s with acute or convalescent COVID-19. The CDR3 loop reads CASQGKINTEAFF. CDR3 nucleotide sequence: TGCGCCAGCCAGGGGAAAATTAACACTGAAGCTTTCTTT. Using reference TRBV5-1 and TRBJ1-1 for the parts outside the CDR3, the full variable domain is KAGVTQTPRYLIKTRGQQVTLSCSPISGHRSVSWYQQTPGQGLQFLFEYFSETQRNKGNFPGRFSGRQFSNSRSEMNVSTLELGDSALYLCASQGKINTEAFFGQGTRLTVV.